What follows are 21 T cell receptor beta chains derived from one specimen sequenced in a study of cytomegalovirus exposure and HLA in healthy donors. 13 Jbeta primers and 60 Vbeta primers were used for the PCR. Using immunoSEQ multiplex PCR, the repertoire was profiled, and TCRdb retains in-frame clones only, with some absent. The sample consists of more than 150,000 clones, around 83% of them appearing once. The material sequenced was PBMCs. The source is a man in his forties or fifties in good health and CMV-seronegative.

V is TRBV5-6 and J is TRBJ2-3; 9 nucleotides align to TRBD1. Looked up from germline, CDR1 is SGHDT and CDR2 is YYEEEE. Unmatched junction bases numbered 5, after V lost 0 bases and J lost 6 bases. The CDR3 extends over 15 amino acids. The CDR3 protein is CASSLAGTGSDTQYF. The CDR3 bases are TGTGCCAGCAGCTTGGCCGGGACAGGGAGCGATACGCAGTATTTT.

This clone has only one observation. The chain is built from TRBV30 and TRBJ2-3, with D perhaps TRBD2 (5 bases). Germline V CDR1 and CDR2: GTSNPN, SVGIG (reference sequence). This CDR3 has 17 residues. V lost 3 bases, J lost 0 bases, and 19 bases lay in between. CDR3 amino acids: CAWRPSSKLGSTDTQYF. DNA of the CDR3: TGTGCCTGGAGACCCTCCTCTAAACTAGGGAGCACAGATACGCAGTATTTT.

The gene calls are TRBV4-1 and TRBJ1-5; D not resolved. This CDR3 is built from 16 residues. V was cut by 1 base and J by 2 bases, with 12 bases left in between. Looked up from germline, CDR1 is MGHRA and CDR2 is YSYEKL. CDR3 sequence (DNA): TGCGCCAGCAGCCAAGCGCCCCCGCGGGGCAATCAGCCCCAGCATTTT. Its protein is CASSQAPPRGNQPQHF.

The chain carries TRBV6-5 and TRBJ2-3, with D perhaps TRBD1 (5 bases). The CDR3 totals 12 residues. V gave up 6 bases and J gave up 2 bases, with 6 bases separating them. Germline V gene sequence: CDR1 MNHEY, CDR2 SVGAGI. CDR3 in DNA: TGTGCCAGCAGGGGGCCCACAGATACGCAGTATTTT. This codes for CASRGPTDTQYF.

Details on this clone: The CDR3 ends on some other residue instead of the conserved phenylalanine or tryptophan, so this is likely a read error. The DNA is omitted, as the CDR3 cannot be located on it reliably, and the CDR3 follows TCRdb's listing. This chain connects TRBV29-1 to TRBJ1-1. Counting both end residues, the CDR3 totals 8 amino acids. Germline values: CDR1 SQVTM, CDR2 ANQGSEA. The CDR3: CSVEDRLV.

The gene calls are TRBV29-1 and TRBJ2-3; D perhaps matches TRBD2 (6 bases). CDR3 length equals 15 residues. Germline CDR1 and CDR2: SQVTM and ANQGSEA. Trimming stripped 3 bases from V and 0 bases from J, with 13 bases between. CDR3 nucleotides: TGCAGCGTTGAGTACGGGAGTACTAGCACAGATACGCAGTATTTT. This codes for CSVEYGSTSTDTQYF.

Of note for this clone: The CDR3 end shows no conserved phenylalanine or tryptophan, and so a read error is likely. It is unclear where the CDR3 begins or ends on the DNA, so no DNA is shown, and the CDR3 is as TCRdb lists it. The chain links TRBV29-1 to TRBJ2-7; the table calls TRBD1, which could not be checked here. Per the germline V gene, CDR1 is SQVTM and CDR2 is ANQGSEA. The CDR3 comprises 8 residues, both ends counted. The CDR3 loop is CSVELQGI.

The rearrangement links TRBV29-1 to TRBJ2-7; the D gene is possibly TRBD1 (6 bases). Germline V lookup: CDR1 SQVTM, CDR2 ANQGSEA. Trimming shortened V by 1 base and J by 1 base, and 14 bases separated the two germline ends. The CDR3 sequence is 15 residues long. Written as DNA, the CDR3 is TGCAGCGTTGAAGTTCAGCCAGGGGTATCCTACGAGCAGTACTTC. This codes for CSVEVQPGVSYEQYF.

CDR3 DNA: TGTGCCAGCAGTGAAGCCGGGGTGGACTACGAGCAGTACTTC. Translated: CASSEAGVDYEQYF. The rearrangement joins TRBV6-1 to TRBJ2-7; D is perhaps TRBD2 (5 bases). With 0 bases removed from V and 3 bases from J, the gap between germline ends came to 9 bases. The CDR3 is 14 amino acids. Germline CDR1 is MNHNS and CDR2 is SASEGT.

The CDR3 bases are TGTGCCAGCTCAATAACAGTTCCTAGCACAGATACGCAGTATTTT. The encoded protein is CASSITVPSTDTQYF. V and J are TRBV18 and TRBJ2-3; D is unresolved. The V gene lost 5 bases and the J gene lost 0 bases, with 12 bases spanning the gap. Germline V gene data show CDR1 as KGHSH and CDR2 as LQKENI. This CDR3 comprises 15 residues.

J is TRBJ1-2 and V is TRBV19; TRBD1 aligns across 8 bases. The CDR3 covers 14 residues. V lost 8 bases and J lost 5; bases outside the gene matches: 10. The V gene's germline CDR1 is LNHDA and CDR2 SQIVND (reference sequence). This CDR3 reads CASGGQGSWYGYTF. As DNA, the CDR3 is TGTGCCAGTGGCGGACAGGGATCTTGGTATGGCTACACCTTC.

The J gene is TRBJ1-5, the V gene TRBV2; TRBD1 matches 7 bases. The J segment lost 6 bases and the V segment lost 4 bases, leaving 6 bases of the junction unmatched. The CDR3 sequence is 14 residues long. CDR1 SNHLY and CDR2 FYNNEI come from the germline V gene. The CDR3 is CASSGTGEAQPQHF. CDR3 coding DNA: TGTGCCAGCAGTGGAACAGGGGAGGCTCAGCCCCAGCATTTT.

The chain employs TRBV9 and TRBJ2-3; 8 nucleotides line up with TRBD2. The J segment lost 5 bases and the V segment lost 1 base, leaving 6 bases of the junction unmatched. This CDR3 spans 15 amino acids. Germline values: CDR1 SGDLS, CDR2 YYNGEE. In DNA form, the CDR3 reads TGTGCCAGCAGCGTACGAGGACTAGCCGAAGATACGCAGTATTTT. This gives the protein CASSVRGLAEDTQYF.

V usage is TRBV18 and J usage is TRBJ2-2, with 7 positions matching TRBD1. V lost 3 bases to trimming and J lost 5 bases; unmatched junction nucleotides: 0. The CDR3 is 13 amino acids. Per the germline V gene, CDR1 is KGHSH and CDR2 is LQKENI. CDR3 coding DNA: TGTGCCAGCTCACCCAGGGGGACCGGGGAGCTGTTTTTT. Amino acid sequence: CASSPRGTGELFF.

The chain recombines TRBV5-6 with TRBJ2-5; 9 bases map to TRBD2. The length of the CDR3 is 15 residues. The junction had 10 bases not matched to a gene; V was cut back by 5 bases and J by 5 bases. The germline V gene has CDR1 SGHDT and CDR2 YYEEEE. This CDR3 is CASRTGGLAVETQYF. The CDR3 region has the DNA TGTGCCAGCAGAACCGGGGGACTAGCTGTGGAGACCCAGTACTTC.

The rearrangement links TRBV7-3 to TRBJ2-5, with 9 bases matching TRBD2. V was pared by 3 bases and J by 4 bases, with 6 bases of the junction left unmatched. This CDR3 spans 15 amino acids. Germline V lookup: CDR1 SGHTA, CDR2 FQGTGA. The CDR3 sequence is CASSLTGTSLETQYF. The CDR3 DNA reads TGTGCCAGCAGCTTGACCGGGACTAGCCTAGAGACCCAGTACTTC.

The V and J genes are TRBV19 and TRBJ1-2; TRBD1 matches 7 bases. CDR1 is LNHDA and CDR2 is SQIVND in the germline V gene (reference sequence). There are 15 residues in the CDR3. Germline trimming cut 3 bases from V and 4 bases from J; bases unmatched to any gene: 8. CDR3 nucleotides: TGTGCCAGTAGTATTTCGCGGGACAGAGTCTATGGCTACACCTTC. It codes for CASSISRDRVYGYTF.

The chain recombines TRBV29-1 with TRBJ1-1; tentative D call: TRBD1 (6 bases). Germline V gene sequence: CDR1 SQVTM, CDR2 ANQGSEA. The CDR3 loop spans 16 amino acids. V was pared by 2 bases and J by 0 bases, with 16 bases between. DNA for the CDR3: TGCAGCGTTGAAACTAACAGGGAAATCATGAACACTGAAGCTTTCTTT. Protein product: CSVETNREIMNTEAFF.

The chain links TRBV28 to TRBJ2-7, with TRBD1 identical over 7 bases. Per the germline V gene, CDR1 is MDHEN and CDR2 is SYDVKM. Trimming at V came to 3 bases and at J to 7 bases, leaving 6 bases not matched to a gene. This CDR3 has 13 amino acids. The DNA for the CDR3 is TGTGCCAGCAGTTTCGGACAGGCCCTAGAGCAGTACTTC. It translates to CASSFGQALEQYF.

Written as DNA, the CDR3 is TGTGCCAGCAGGCCTACTCGAGGGAGTACAGATACGCAGTATTTT. Translated, it gives CASRPTRGSTDTQYF. V gene TRBV27 combines with J gene TRBJ2-3, with a weak D call TRBD2 (5 bases). Deletions cut 6 bases from V and 3 bases from J, with 16 bases between. Germline V CDR1 and CDR2: MNHEY, SMNVEV (reference sequence). The CDR3 spans 15 residues.

The chain uses TRBV6-5 and TRBJ1-4, with 9 nucleotides matching TRBD1. The V gene end was trimmed by 6 bases and the J gene end by 6 bases; junction bases not matched to a gene: 8. Germline V gives CDR1 MNHEY, CDR2 SVGAGI. This CDR3 spans 15 amino acids. For the CDR3, the DNA is TGTGCCAGCAGCCGCGGACAGGGGAGACATGAAAAACTGTTTTTT. Its translation: CASSRGQGRHEKLFF.